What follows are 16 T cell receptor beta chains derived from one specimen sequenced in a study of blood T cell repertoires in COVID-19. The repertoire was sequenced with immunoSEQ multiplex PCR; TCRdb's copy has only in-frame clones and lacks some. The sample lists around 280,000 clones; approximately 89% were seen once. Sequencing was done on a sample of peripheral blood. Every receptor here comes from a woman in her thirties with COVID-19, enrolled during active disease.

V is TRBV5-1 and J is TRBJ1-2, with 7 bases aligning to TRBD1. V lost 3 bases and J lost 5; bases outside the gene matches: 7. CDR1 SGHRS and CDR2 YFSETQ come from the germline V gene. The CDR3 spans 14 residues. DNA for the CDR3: TGCGCCAGCAGCTGGGGGGACAGCTTATATGGCTACACCTTC. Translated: CASSWGDSLYGYTF.

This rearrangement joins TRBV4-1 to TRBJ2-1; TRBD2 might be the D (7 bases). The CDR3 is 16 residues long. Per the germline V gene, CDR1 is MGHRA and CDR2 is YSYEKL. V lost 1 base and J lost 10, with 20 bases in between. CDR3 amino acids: CASSQGSGGFFREQFF. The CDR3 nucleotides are TGCGCCAGCAGCCAAGGATCGGGGGGCTTCTTCAGGGAGCAGTTCTTC.

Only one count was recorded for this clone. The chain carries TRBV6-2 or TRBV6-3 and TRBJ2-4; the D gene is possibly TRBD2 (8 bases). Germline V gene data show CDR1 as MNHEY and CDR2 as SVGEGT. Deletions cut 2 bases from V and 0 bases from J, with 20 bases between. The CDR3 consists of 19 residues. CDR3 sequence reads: CASSYPREGAGVAKNIQYF. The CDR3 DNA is TGTGCCAGCAGTTACCCCCGGGAGGGGGCTGGGGTAGCCAAAAACATTCAGTACTTC.

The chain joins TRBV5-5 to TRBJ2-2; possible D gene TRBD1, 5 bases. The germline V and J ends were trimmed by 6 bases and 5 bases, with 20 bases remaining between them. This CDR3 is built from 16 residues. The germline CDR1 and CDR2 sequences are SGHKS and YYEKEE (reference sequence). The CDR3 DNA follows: TGTGCCAGCACCCCAGACGGCAGGGTGGGGACCGGGGAGCTGTTTTTT. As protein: CASTPDGRVGTGELFF.

This CDR3 reads CASSPRQGSSNQPQHF. CDR3 coding DNA: TGTGCCAGCAGCCCCAGACAGGGTTCTAGCAATCAGCCCCAGCATTTT. The chain joins TRBV7-6 to TRBJ1-5; 7 bases line up with TRBD1. J gave up 0 bases and V 5 bases, and 7 bases lay outside the gene matches. The CDR3 length is 16 residues. Germline V lookup: CDR1 SGHVS, CDR2 FNYEAQ.

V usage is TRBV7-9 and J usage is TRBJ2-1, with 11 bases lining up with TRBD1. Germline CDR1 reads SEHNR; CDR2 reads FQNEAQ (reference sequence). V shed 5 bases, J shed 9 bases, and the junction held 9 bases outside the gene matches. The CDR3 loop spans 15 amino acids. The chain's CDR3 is CASSPGQGAVGEQFF. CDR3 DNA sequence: TGTGCCAGCAGCCCAGGACAGGGGGCAGTAGGTGAGCAGTTCTTC.

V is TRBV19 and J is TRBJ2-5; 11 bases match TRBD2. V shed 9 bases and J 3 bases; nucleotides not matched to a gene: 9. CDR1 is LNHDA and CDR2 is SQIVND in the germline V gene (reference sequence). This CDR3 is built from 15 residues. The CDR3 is CASKNSGGAEETQYF. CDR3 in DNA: TGTGCCAGCAAAAATAGCGGGGGGGCCGAAGAGACCCAGTACTTC. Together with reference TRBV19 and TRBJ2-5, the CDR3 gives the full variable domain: DGGITQSPKYLFRKEGQNVTLSCEQNLNHDAMYWYRQDPGQGLRLIYYSQIVNDFQKGDIAEGYSVSREKKESFPLTVTSAQKNPTAFYLCASKNSGGAEETQYFGPGTRLLVL.

The CDR3 DNA follows: TGTGCCAGCAGCTTAGATTTGCGGGACGAGCAGTACTTC. Its protein product is CASSLDLRDEQYF. J is TRBJ2-7 and V is TRBV7-6, with D perhaps matching TRBD2 (5 bases). V was pared by 1 base and J by 5 bases, with 9 bases between. The CDR3 sequence is 13 residues long. CDR1 and CDR2 from the germline V gene are SGHVS and FNYEAQ.

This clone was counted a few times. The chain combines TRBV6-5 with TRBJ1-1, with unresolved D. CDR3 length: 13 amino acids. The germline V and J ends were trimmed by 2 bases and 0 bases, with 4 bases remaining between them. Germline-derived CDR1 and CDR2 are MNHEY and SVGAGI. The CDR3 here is CASSYTLNTEAFF. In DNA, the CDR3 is TGTGCCAGCAGTTACACACTGAACACTGAAGCTTTCTTT.

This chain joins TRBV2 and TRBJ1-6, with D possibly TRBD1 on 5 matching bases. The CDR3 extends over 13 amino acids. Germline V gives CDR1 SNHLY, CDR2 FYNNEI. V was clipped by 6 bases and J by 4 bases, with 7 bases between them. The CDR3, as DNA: TGTGCCAGCAGCCGGGGGTATAATTCACCCCTCCACTTT. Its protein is CASSRGYNSPLHF.

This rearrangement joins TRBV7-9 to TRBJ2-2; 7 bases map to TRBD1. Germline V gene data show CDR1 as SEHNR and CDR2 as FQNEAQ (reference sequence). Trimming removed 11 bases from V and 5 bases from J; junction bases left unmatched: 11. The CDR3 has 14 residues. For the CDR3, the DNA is TGTGCCCCAGGCCGGGCAGGGGGAACCGGGGAGCTGTTTTTT. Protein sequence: CAPGRAGGTGELFF. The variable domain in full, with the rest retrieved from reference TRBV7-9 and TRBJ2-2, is DTGVSQNPRHKITKRGQNVTFRCDPISEHNRLYWYRQTLGQGPEFLTYFQNEAQLEKSRLLSDRFSAERPKGSFSTLEIQRTEQGDSAMYLCAPGRAGGTGELFFGEGSRLTVL.

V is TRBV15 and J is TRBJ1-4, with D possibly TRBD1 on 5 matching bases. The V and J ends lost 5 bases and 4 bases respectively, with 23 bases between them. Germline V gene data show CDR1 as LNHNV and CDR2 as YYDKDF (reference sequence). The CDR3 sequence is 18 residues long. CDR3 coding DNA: TGTGCCACCAGCGAATTTGCGGCGGGGACGGGGTTTAATGAAAAACTGTTTTTT. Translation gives CATSEFAAGTGFNEKLFF. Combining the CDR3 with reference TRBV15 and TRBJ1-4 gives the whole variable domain DAMVIQNPRYQVTQFGKPVTLSCSQTLNHNVMYWYQQKSSQAPKLLFHYYDKDFNNEADTPDNFQSRRPNTSFCFLDIRSPGLGDTAMYLCATSEFAAGTGFNEKLFFGSGTQLSVL.

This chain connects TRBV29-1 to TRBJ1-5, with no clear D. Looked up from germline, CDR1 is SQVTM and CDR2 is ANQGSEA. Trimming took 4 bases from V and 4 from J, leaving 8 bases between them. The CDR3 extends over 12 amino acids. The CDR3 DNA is TGCAGCGTTGGCGGTCGGAATCAGCCCCAGCATTTT. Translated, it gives CSVGGRNQPQHF.

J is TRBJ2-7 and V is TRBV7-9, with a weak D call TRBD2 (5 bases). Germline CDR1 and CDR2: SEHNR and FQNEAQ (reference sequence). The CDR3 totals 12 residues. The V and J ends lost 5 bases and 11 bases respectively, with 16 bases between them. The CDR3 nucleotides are TGTGCCAGCAGCCCTTCGGACTTGGGGAAGTACTTC. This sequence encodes CASSPSDLGKYF.

The CDR3 coding sequence is TGTGCCAGCAGCCGGGTTTACACCGGGGAGCTGTTTTTT. Residues: CASSRVYTGELFF. The chain recombines TRBV25-1 with TRBJ2-2, with D uncertain. Trimming stripped 6 bases from V and 3 bases from J, with 8 bases between. CDR1 and CDR2 (germline): MGHDK, SYGVNS. The CDR3 is 13 amino acids.

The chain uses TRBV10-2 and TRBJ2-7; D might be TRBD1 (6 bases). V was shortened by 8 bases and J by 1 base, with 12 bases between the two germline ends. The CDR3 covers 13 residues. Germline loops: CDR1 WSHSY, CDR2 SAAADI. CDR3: CASCNGQSYEQYF. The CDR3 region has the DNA TGCGCCAGCTGCAACGGACAGTCCTACGAGCAGTACTTC.